This T cell receptor beta chain was identified in a study of blood T cell repertoires in COVID-19 (dated by TCRdb to 2018 to 2021). Regarding the research as a whole: Samples covering the acute and convalescent phases of COVID-19 were provided by collaborators in the United States, Italy and Spain. The prospective study material was composed of cDNA or gDNA derived from T cells, B-cell-depleted T cells, or PBMCs. Deeply sampled blood TCRbeta repertoires from subjects exposed to, actively infected with, or recovered from COVID-19 were included in the dataset. The repertoires were made available in a free public database intended to serve as a resource for research on the immune response to SARS-CoV-2. Samples were obtained from the ongoing ImmuneRACE study (first 160 participants) and from 1,200 or so subjects provided by 6 global collaborators. Nearly every sample came with metadata listing a de-identified subject ID, COVID-19 status, age in years and sex. HLA class I and class II types, where available, came from metadata supplied by the sample provider rather than from assay-based typing.

As to this clone: Its antigen has not been determined. No base quality values were provided; no much bigger clone lies one nucleotide off.

TCRbeta CDR3 regions were amplified from genomic DNA by means of the immunoSEQ Assay, a bias-controlled multiplex PCR. On the authors' methods: Within the assay, amplification of reference gene primers was used to estimate how many nucleated cells each sample contained. Sequence reads were collapsed and filtered to measure the absolute abundance of every unique TCRbeta CDR3 rearrangement. Productive Simpson clonality was computed per sample as the square root of Simpson's diversity index over productive rearrangements. Sourced from immuneACCESS, this table was stored by TCRdb with only in-frame sequences that have V and J called. A share of the clones is absent; for the studies checked, an unresolved V gene accounts for under half, and the remainder has no known explanation. The V and J calls and clone size come from that table; D and trimming were worked out from the DNA. The sample profile shows about 230,000 clones; 70% to 90% of them were found once. The ten largest account for 11% of the sample.

At one collaborating source in Seattle, patients were enrolled during active infection and were followed longitudinally through the course of disease. The collaborating institutions used their own protocols to collect whole blood in K2EDTA tubes. For TCRbeta analysis, collaborator samples were shipped as frozen whole blood, as isolated PBMCs, or as DNA extracted from either sample type. Summary of the overall study and its limitations: How much clinical and demographic metadata was included differed by source and by participant, and the metadata was provided uncurated.

The sequence was collected from a man in his fifties with COVID-19, enrolled during active disease. The specimen was peripheral blood.

For the CDR3, the sequence is CASSKTGGGEQFF. The DNA reads TGTGCCAGCAGCAAAACAGGGGGTGGTGAGCAGTTCTTC. The sequence joins TRBV7-9 to TRBJ2-1; 8 middle bases align to TRBD1. Germline trimming amounts to 5 bases on V and 9 bases on J, with 6 as the count of junction bases outside the gene matches. Including the terminal cysteine and phenylalanine, the CDR3 comprises 13 residues. CDR3 DNA only is kept here, 39 bases in frame from base 1. The germline V gene (reference sequence) provides CDR1 SEHNR and CDR2 FQNEAQ.